The next 15 T cell receptor beta chains were all read from a single sample in a study of T cell repertoires in cytomegalovirus infection. TCRdb re-analysed the reads in MiXCR, keeping a single row per CDR3 protein. The sample yields a few hundred thousand distinct CDR3 sequences, roughly 42% seen once. These TCRs are of unknown antigen specificity. Here the sequenced sample was cultured PBMCs, taken from culture after CMV antigen stimulation. All receptors derive from a human donor in good health (CMV status not recorded). Some clones in this sample may be carry-over from other donors' samples.

The chain uses TRBV7-9 and TRBJ2-1; weak D call: TRBD2 (5 bases). With 1 base removed from V and 4 bases from J, the gap between germline ends came to 14 bases. Germline assignment: CDR1 SEHNR and CDR2 FQNEAQ (reference sequence). This CDR3 spans 16 amino acids. CDR3 sequence: CASSLVSSGKYNEQFF. The DNA for the CDR3 is TGTGCCAGCAGCTTAGTGTCGTCGGGAAAATACAATGAGCAGTTCTTC.

The genes are TRBV11-2 and TRBJ1-2, with D unclear. V was shortened by 6 bases and J by 7 bases, with 15 bases between the two germline ends. CDR1 is SGHAT, CDR2 FQNNGV, per germline. This CDR3 comprises 13 residues. CDR3 residues: CASSSYGPPGYTF. For the CDR3, the DNA is TGTGCCAGCAGTTCATATGGACCCCCTGGCTACACCTTC.

This clonotype showed up just a few times. This sequence joins TRBV7-8 and TRBJ2-7; D ambiguous. The germline gives CDR1 SGHVS, CDR2 FQNEAQ. The CDR3 is 15 residues long. The ends were cut back, 1 base at V and 0 bases at J, with 10 bases in the middle. The CDR3 reads CASSLVQTLSYEQYF. CDR3 nucleotides: TGTGCCAGCAGCTTAGTACAGACACTCTCCTACGAGCAGTACTTC.

V gene TRBV20-1 combines with J gene TRBJ2-7, with TRBD2 matching over 10 bases. The CDR3 loop spans 15 amino acids. V lost 6 bases, J lost 0 bases, and 8 bases stayed unmatched. Germline-derived CDR1 and CDR2 are DFQATT and SNEGSKA (reference sequence). The CDR3 reads CSALSGLAASYEQYF. CDR3 in DNA: TGCAGTGCCCTCTCCGGACTAGCGGCCTCCTACGAGCAGTACTTC.

V is TRBV5-1 and J is TRBJ1-6; D perhaps matches TRBD1 (5 bases). The germline gives CDR1 SGHRS, CDR2 YFSETQ. Trimming removed 4 bases at V and 10 bases at J, with 21 bases between. The CDR3 sequence is 16 residues long. This CDR3 is CASSLRQTGIDSPLHF. The DNA of the CDR3 is TGCGCCAGCAGCCTCCGACAGACGGGTATAGACTCACCCCTCCACTTT. The entire variable domain, with the rest obtained from reference TRBV5-1 and TRBJ1-6, is as follows: KAGVTQTPRYLIKTRGQQVTLSCSPISGHRSVSWYQQTPGQGLQFLFEYFSETQRNKGNFPGRFSGRQFSNSRSEMNVSTLELGDSALYLCASSLRQTGIDSPLHFGNGTRLTVT.

This clonotype was counted between two and nine times. The gene calls are TRBV10-3 and TRBJ1-1; possibly TRBD1 for D (6 bases). CDR3 length equals 13 residues. In germline, CDR1 is ENHRY, CDR2 SYGVKD. V was shortened by 5 bases and J by 4 bases, with 11 bases between the two germline ends. As DNA, the CDR3 is TGTGCCATCAGTACACAGGGCCCCACTGAAGCTTTCTTT. As protein: CAISTQGPTEAFF.

A word on this clonotype: In this CDR3 the conserved last residue, phenylalanine or tryptophan, is missing, so a read error is likely. V and J are TRBV7-2 and TRBJ1-6, with TRBD1 as a possible D gene (6 bases). Trimming stripped 5 bases from V and 5 bases from J, with 13 bases between. The CDR3 covers 15 residues. Germline values: CDR1 SGHTA, CDR2 FQGNSA. CDR3 sequence reads: CASSPYRVHNSPLHC. CDR3 nucleotides: TGTGCCAGCAGCCCATACAGGGTCCATAATTCACCCCTCCACTGT.

V usage is TRBV29-1 and J usage is TRBJ2-1; 16 bases agree with TRBD2. Germline lookup yields CDR1 SQVTM and CDR2 ANQGSEA. Unmatched junction bases numbered 6, after V lost 6 bases and J lost 4 bases. The CDR3 runs 16 residues. CDR3 sequence reads: CSVEGLAGGGYNEQFF. For the CDR3, the DNA is TGCAGCGTGGAGGGACTAGCGGGGGGGGGTTACAATGAGCAGTTCTTC.

This rearrangement joins TRBV7-9 to TRBJ2-4; weak D call: TRBD1 (6 bases). CDR1 and CDR2 (germline): SEHNR, FQNEAQ (reference sequence). CDR3 length equals 16 residues. The V end lost 7 bases, the J end lost 0 bases, and 16 bases lay between the germline ends. The chain's CDR3 is CASTQAGALAKNIQYF. The CDR3 region has the DNA TGTGCCAGCACCCAGGCAGGGGCCCTAGCCAAAAACATTCAGTACTTC.

The rearrangement joins TRBV20-1 to TRBJ2-2; TRBD2 matches 7 bases. V was clipped by 2 bases and J by 1 base; unmatched bases: 7. CDR1 DFQATT and CDR2 SNEGSKA come from the germline V gene (reference sequence). There are 16 residues in the CDR3. The CDR3 nucleotides are TGCAGTGCTAGATCTCAGATAGCGGGGAACACCGGGGAGCTGTTTTTT. Its translation is CSARSQIAGNTGELFF.

This clonotype was counted ten times or more. The V call is TRBV7-8, the J call TRBJ1-6; 7 positions agree with TRBD1. Germline V gene sequence: CDR1 SGHVS, CDR2 FQNEAQ. Trimming at V came to 1 base and at J to 7 bases, leaving 4 bases not matched to a gene. The CDR3 sequence is 15 residues long. This chain's CDR3 is CASSLETGPNSPLHF. CDR3 bases: TGTGCCAGCAGCTTAGAGACAGGGCCCAATTCACCCCTCCACTTT. Combining the CDR3 with reference TRBV7-8 and TRBJ1-6 gives the whole variable domain GAGVSQSPRYKVAKRGQDVALRCDPISGHVSLFWYQQALGQGPEFLTYFQNEAQLDKSGLPSDRFFAERPEGSVSTLKIQRTQQEDSAVYLCASSLETGPNSPLHFGNGTRLTVT.

This clonotype was observed at least ten times. This chain uses TRBV7-2 with TRBJ1-3; D ambiguous. Germline-derived CDR1 and CDR2 are SGHTA and FQGNSA. The V end lost 5 bases, the J end lost 2 bases, and 7 bases lay between the germline ends. The CDR3 loop spans 13 amino acids. The CDR3 spells CASSPLAGNTIYF. Here the CDR3 DNA reads TGTGCCAGCAGCCCCCTTGCTGGAAACACCATATATTTT.

V gene TRBV6-6 combines with J gene TRBJ2-1; 8 bases map to TRBD2. CDR1 and CDR2 (germline): MNHNY, SVGAGI (reference sequence). This CDR3 region has 14 residues. V lost 6 bases and J lost 5; bases outside the gene matches: 6. In DNA, the CDR3 is TGTGCCAGCAGGCGACGGGGGGGCAACAATGAGCAGTTCTTC. It codes for CASRRRGGNNEQFF.

This clonotype was seen a handful of times. The rearrangement uses TRBV20-1 and TRBJ1-1, with D tentatively TRBD1 (6 bases). Germline CDR1 and CDR2: DFQATT and SNEGSKA (reference sequence). The CDR3 sequence is 15 residues long. Trimming took 3 bases from V and 4 from J, leaving 18 bases between them. CDR3 residues: CSARGGGSEGTEAFF. The CDR3 DNA reads TGCAGTGCTAGGGGGGGGGGCTCTGAAGGCACTGAAGCTTTCTTT.

The chain links TRBV5-1 to TRBJ2-7, with 7 bases lining up with TRBD1. The CDR3 is 16 residues long. The germline CDR1 and CDR2 sequences are SGHRS and YFSETQ. J was trimmed by 1 base and V by 4 bases; bases with no gene match: 11. The CDR3 region is CASSKEPGQTSYEQYF. In DNA, the CDR3 is TGCGCCAGCAGCAAGGAGCCGGGACAGACTTCCTACGAGCAGTACTTC.